The source of this TCR beta chain is a study of blood T cell repertoires in COVID-19. Study in general: PBMCs, B-cell-depleted T cells, or T cells were the source of the cDNA or gDNA that made up the material.

Profiling relied on immunoSEQ multiplex PCR, and the TCRdb table lists in-frame clones only, not all of them. Of 200,000 to 250,000 clones listed, around 82% are singletons. The germline CDR1 and CDR2 sequences are SGDLS and YYNGEE. Trimming pared 4 bases from V and 4 bases from J, leaving 14 bases between. The CDR3 sequence is 14 residues long. V is TRBV9 and J is TRBJ1-2, with TRBD1 as a possible D gene (5 bases). The sequenced sample consisted of peripheral blood. The TCR sequence derives from a woman older than 75 with acute or convalescent COVID-19. The CDR3 protein is CASSPGGERYGYTF. As DNA, the CDR3 is TGTGCCAGCAGCCCGGGGGGGGAGCGCTATGGCTACACCTTC.